A selection of T cell receptor beta chains follows, all from one sample in a study of shared T cell receptors in the human thymus. Generated by immunoSEQ multiplex PCR, the TCRdb table keeps only in-frame clones and is missing some. The data hold 500,000 to 550,000 clones, with more than 75% observed a single time. Another study also made use of these data, one on human thymus T cells.

The specimen sequenced was thymocytes. The receptor source for this set is a boy younger than two with a congenital heart defect. Both conserved end residues are part of each CDR3. A D gene is named only where the DNA matches it firmly. Clone size appears in some rows only: once, few, many, or a class for an expanded clone.

j_call: TRBJ1-1
v_call: TRBV12-5
d_call: -
clone_size: -
cdr3_nt: TGTGCTAGTGGTTCCAGCCAGTGGGGGCACACTGAAGCTTTCTTT
cdr3_aa: CASGSSQWGHTEAFF

j_call: TRBJ1-1
v_call: TRBV7-6
d_call: -
clone_size: -
cdr3_nt: TGTGCCAGCAGCCCCCAGGGGATGAACACTGAAGCTTTCTTT
cdr3_aa: CASSPQGMNTEAFF

j_call: TRBJ1-5
v_call: TRBV19
d_call: -
clone_size: -
cdr3_nt: TGTGCCAGTAAGGGGCCTAGCAATCAGCCCCAGCATTTT
cdr3_aa: CASKGPSNQPQHF

j_call: TRBJ2-5
v_call: TRBV7-6
d_call: TRBD2
clone_size: once
cdr3_nt: TGTGCCAGCAGCCTCGGTCACCGGGGGGAGGTGGGAGAGACCCAGTACTTC
cdr3_aa: CASSLGHRGEVGETQYF

j_call: TRBJ1-1
v_call: TRBV30
d_call: -
clone_size: few
cdr3_nt: TGTGCCTGGAGTGTAGGGGTCCACACTGAAGCTTTCTTT
cdr3_aa: CAWSVGVHTEAFF

j_call: TRBJ2-6
v_call: TRBV18
d_call: -
clone_size: few
cdr3_nt: TGTGCCAGCTCCCCGCGGTCTGGGGCCAACGTCCTGACTTTC
cdr3_aa: CASSPRSGANVLTF

j_call: TRBJ2-7
v_call: TRBV4-1
d_call: -
clone_size: -
cdr3_nt: TGCGCCAGCAGCCGAGCGGATAGCTCCTACGAGCAGTACTTC
cdr3_aa: CASSRADSSYEQYF

j_call: TRBJ2-1
v_call: TRBV20-1
d_call: -
clone_size: -
cdr3_nt: TGCAGTGCGCGCCGGTATGAGCAGTTCTTC
cdr3_aa: CSARRYEQFF

j_call: TRBJ2-5
v_call: TRBV11-2
d_call: TRBD2
clone_size: -
cdr3_nt: TGTGCCAGCAGGCCCCATAGCGGGAGGCCATTTTATGAAGAGACCCAGTACTTC
cdr3_aa: CASRPHSGRPFYEETQYF

j_call: TRBJ1-1
v_call: TRBV27
d_call: -
clone_size: -
cdr3_nt: TGTGCCAGCGGGCCCACTGAAGCTTTCTTT
cdr3_aa: CASGPTEAFF

j_call: TRBJ2-4
v_call: TRBV27
d_call: -
clone_size: -
cdr3_nt: TGTGCCAGCAGTTTATTCTCCACCGGGACAATAGCCAAAAACATTCAGTACTTC
cdr3_aa: CASSLFSTGTIAKNIQYF

j_call: TRBJ2-2
v_call: TRBV10-1
d_call: -
clone_size: -
cdr3_nt: TGCGCCAGAGCGGGTAAGGCCGGGGAGCTGTTTTTT
cdr3_aa: CARAGKAGELFF

j_call: TRBJ2-4
v_call: TRBV4-2
d_call: TRBD2
clone_size: -
cdr3_nt: TGTGCCAGCAGCCAAGAGCGGGGGGGGCCTATAGCCAAAAACATTCAGTACTTC
cdr3_aa: CASSQERGGPIAKNIQYF

j_call: TRBJ1-1
v_call: TRBV4-1
d_call: -
clone_size: -
cdr3_nt: TGCGCCAGCAGCCAAGATAGCAGGGTTGAAGCTTTCTTT
cdr3_aa: CASSQDSRVEAFF

j_call: TRBJ2-5
v_call: TRBV27
d_call: -
clone_size: -
cdr3_nt: TGTGCCAGCAGTCCTCACAGAGAAGAGACCCAGTACTTC
cdr3_aa: CASSPHREETQYF

j_call: TRBJ1-5
v_call: TRBV5-4
d_call: -
clone_size: once
cdr3_nt: TGTGCCAGCAGCTTAAGTACAGGATGGGGAAGGAAAGGGAATCAGCCCCAGCATTTT
cdr3_aa: CASSLSTGWGRKGNQPQHF

j_call: TRBJ2-3
v_call: TRBV4-3
d_call: -
clone_size: once
cdr3_nt: TGCGCCAGCAGCCCGAAGCTCCTCAGGCAAGATACGCAGTATTTT
cdr3_aa: CASSPKLLRQDTQYF

j_call: TRBJ1-2
v_call: TRBV6-5
d_call: TRBD1
clone_size: -
cdr3_nt: TGTGCCAGCAGTCCACTGACAGGGGCGGAGGGCTACACCTTC
cdr3_aa: CASSPLTGAEGYTF

j_call: TRBJ2-7
v_call: TRBV11-2
d_call: -
clone_size: -
cdr3_nt: TGTGCCAGCAGCCCAATCCGCCACAGACCCCTTTACGAGCAGTACTTC
cdr3_aa: CASSPIRHRPLYEQYF

j_call: TRBJ2-7
v_call: TRBV13
d_call: TRBD2
clone_size: once
cdr3_nt: TGTGCCAGCAGCCAAGGGGTAGCGGGAGGTTTTGTGGGAATTCCCCCCTACGAGCAGTACTTC
cdr3_aa: CASSQGVAGGFVGIPPYEQYF

j_call: TRBJ1-1
v_call: TRBV14
d_call: -
clone_size: -
cdr3_nt: TGTGCCAGCAGCCAAGAAACGGGATACACTGAAGCTTTCTTT
cdr3_aa: CASSQETGYTEAFF

j_call: TRBJ2-1
v_call: TRBV5-1
d_call: -
clone_size: -
cdr3_nt: TGCGCCAGCAGCCCCCACTTGGGGGGTTTCTACAATGAGCAGTTCTTC
cdr3_aa: CASSPHLGGFYNEQFF

j_call: TRBJ2-7
v_call: TRBV11-2
d_call: TRBD2
clone_size: -
cdr3_nt: TGTGCCAGCAGCTTTAAGCGGGAGGTCCCCTACGAGCAGTACTTC
cdr3_aa: CASSFKREVPYEQYF

j_call: TRBJ2-7
v_call: TRBV11-2
d_call: TRBD2
clone_size: -
cdr3_nt: TGTGCCAGCAGCGTCAGACTAGCGGGAGGGAAACCATCATCCTACGAGCAGTACTTC
cdr3_aa: CASSVRLAGGKPSSYEQYF